These 19 T cell receptor beta chains came from one sample sequenced in a study of technical replicates of blood from several donors. Libraries were prepared by immunoSEQ multiplex PCR; TCRdb keeps only in-frame clonotypes and omits some of them. The table lists about 61,000 clones, around 97% of them singletons, with approximately 0.18% in the top ten. Source material: T cells isolated from PBMCs. Receptor source: a human donor in good health.

This chain joins TRBV7-9 and TRBJ1-5; 7 nucleotides align to TRBD1. Germline V gene data show CDR1 as SEHNR and CDR2 as FQNEAQ (reference sequence). The ends lost 5 bases at V and 6 bases at J; junction bases unmatched: 4. The CDR3 runs to 13 residues. This chain's CDR3 is CASSQTGSQPQHF. The CDR3 region has the DNA TGTGCCAGCAGCCAGACAGGGAGTCAGCCCCAGCATTTT.

This rearrangement joins TRBV6-1 to TRBJ1-1; D is possibly TRBD1 (5 bases). Germline V lookup: CDR1 MNHNS, CDR2 SASEGT. The CDR3 has 12 amino acids. The V and J ends lost 6 bases and 2 bases respectively, with 7 bases between them. The CDR3 spells CASRDSNTEAFF. In DNA, the CDR3 is TGTGCCAGCAGAGACAGTAACACTGAAGCTTTCTTT.

The rearrangement uses TRBV6-1 and TRBJ1-5; D gene unclear. This CDR3 is 13 amino acids long. V lost 9 bases and J lost 0, with 9 bases in between. Germline CDR1 and CDR2: MNHNS and SASEGT. The CDR3, as DNA: TGTGCCAGTGCGGGTAATAGCAATCAGCCCCAGCATTTT. It is translated as CASAGNSNQPQHF.

The chain joins TRBV18 to TRBJ1-1, with a tentative D call TRBD1 (5 bases). CDR3 size: 18 residues. Germline CDR1 and CDR2: KGHSH and LQKENI. V lost 0 bases and J lost 5, with 22 bases in between. The CDR3 loop reads CASSPPGFRSGAWTEAFF. For the CDR3, the DNA is TGTGCCAGCTCACCACCGGGTTTTAGGAGTGGGGCGTGGACTGAAGCTTTCTTT.

This rearrangement joins TRBV7-8 to TRBJ1-2, with 8 bases lining up with TRBD1. The CDR3 has 13 residues. Trimming at V came to 3 bases and at J to 7 bases, leaving 4 bases not matched to a gene. The germline V gene has CDR1 SGHVS and CDR2 FQNEAQ. CDR3 loop: CASSFGQGAGYTF. CDR3 DNA sequence: TGTGCCAGCAGCTTCGGACAGGGCGCTGGCTACACCTTC.

The chain recombines TRBV9 with TRBJ2-6; TRBD1 aligns across 7 bases. Germline values: CDR1 SGDLS, CDR2 YYNGEE. CDR3 size: 18 residues. V trimming: 0 bases; J trimming: 0 bases; junction bases outside the gene matches: 6. CDR3 amino acids: CASSVATGAGSGANVLTF. The CDR3 nucleotides are TGTGCCAGCAGCGTAGCTACAGGGGCAGGCTCTGGGGCCAACGTCCTGACTTTC.

CDR3 in DNA: TGTGCCAGCAGTTTTGGGTCCCCATCTCCGGAGGGCGGCGGGGGGATTCATACGCAGTATTTT. This sequence encodes CASSFGSPSPEGGGGIHTQYF. This chain links TRBV27 with TRBJ2-3; 8 bases match TRBD2. The CDR3 runs 21 residues. The J segment lost 7 bases and the V segment lost 3 bases, leaving 27 bases of the junction unmatched. Germline assignment: CDR1 MNHEY and CDR2 SMNVEV (reference sequence).

V usage is TRBV19 and J usage is TRBJ2-1; D is perhaps TRBD2 (5 bases). V dropped 10 bases and J dropped 8 bases, with 15 bases sitting between them. The CDR3 sequence is 12 residues long. The V gene's germline CDR1 is LNHDA and CDR2 SQIVND (reference sequence). The CDR3 loop reads CATEVSSHEQFF. Written as DNA, the CDR3 is TGTGCCACCGAGGTCTCTAGCCATGAGCAGTTCTTC.

The V and J genes are TRBV5-1 and TRBJ2-1; 11 nucleotides line up with TRBD1. CDR3 size: 16 residues. The junction had 3 bases not matched to a gene; V was cut back by 3 bases and J by 1 base. From germline, CDR1 is SGHRS and CDR2 YFSETQ. CDR3 amino acids: CASSSGTGGSYNEQFF. The CDR3 region has the DNA TGCGCCAGCAGCTCCGGGACAGGGGGATCCTACAATGAGCAGTTCTTC.

The J gene is TRBJ2-7, the V gene TRBV5-6; D may be TRBD1 (5 bases). The CDR3 loop spans 17 amino acids. CDR1 and CDR2 from the germline V gene are SGHDT and YYEEEE. V was pared by 0 bases and J by 2 bases, with 18 bases between. The chain's CDR3 is CASSLGGAGHYPYEQYF. The CDR3 coding sequence is TGTGCCAGCAGCTTGGGGGGCGCTGGCCACTATCCCTACGAGCAGTACTTC.

V usage is TRBV12-5 and J usage is TRBJ2-7, with 10 bases lining up with TRBD2. This CDR3 is built from 11 residues. The V gene's germline CDR1 is LGHNT and CDR2 FRNRAP. Germline trimming cut 5 bases from V and 12 bases from J; bases unmatched to any gene: 4. The CDR3 DNA sequence: TGTGCTAGTGGTATTAGCGGGAGGCGGTACTTC. Its translation is CASGISGRRYF.

The rearrangement joins TRBV7-2 to TRBJ1-2, with D tentatively TRBD1 (5 bases). Trimming stripped 3 bases from V and 2 bases from J, with 7 bases between. Germline lookup yields CDR1 SGHTA and CDR2 FQGNSA. CDR3 size: 13 residues. The CDR3 nucleotides are TGTGCCAGCAGCTTTGGGGGGAACTATGGCTACACCTTC. It codes for CASSFGGNYGYTF.

The rearrangement uses TRBV2 and TRBJ2-3; 14 positions match TRBD2. V was clipped by 5 bases and J by 4 bases; unmatched bases: 5. CDR3 length equals 16 residues. From germline, CDR1 is SNHLY and CDR2 FYNNEI. The CDR3 sequence is CASSKTSGRAADTQYF. CDR3 nucleotide sequence: TGTGCCAGCAGTAAGACTAGCGGGAGGGCAGCAGATACGCAGTATTTT.

The chain is built from TRBV15 and TRBJ2-2; tentatively, D is TRBD2 (5 bases). Germline CDR1 and CDR2: LNHNV and YYDKDF (reference sequence). There are 15 residues in the CDR3. Trimming removed 0 bases at V and 6 bases at J, with 11 bases between. In DNA, the CDR3 is TGTGCCACCAGCAGAGATCTGGGGAGCGCCGGGGAGCTGTTTTTT. This encodes CATSRDLGSAGELFF.

The chain has TRBV29-1 and TRBJ2-2; no reliable D call. CDR1 and CDR2 from the germline V gene are SQVTM and ANQGSEA. The germline V and J ends were trimmed by 2 bases and 7 bases, with 8 bases remaining between them. The CDR3 loop spans 12 amino acids. The CDR3 loop is CSVETVSGELFF. The CDR3 DNA is TGCAGCGTTGAAACAGTTAGCGGGGAGCTGTTTTTT.

This chain joins TRBV6-1 and TRBJ1-2; no definite D call. The CDR3 covers 14 residues. Germline CDR1 is MNHNS and CDR2 is SASEGT. Trimming shortened V by 3 bases and J by 7 bases, and 15 bases separated the two germline ends. For the CDR3, the DNA is TGTGCCAGCAGTGACCCAGGCGAGTCCGCTGGCTACACCTTC. It yields the protein CASSDPGESAGYTF.

The chain combines TRBV27 with TRBJ2-7, with TRBD1 matching over 7 bases. After removal of 5 bases from V and 3 bases from J, the junction contained 10 bases not matched to a gene. This CDR3 is 15 amino acids long. The germline V gene has CDR1 MNHEY and CDR2 SMNVEV (reference sequence). CDR3 in amino acids: CASSKDRDRHYEQYF. Written as DNA, the CDR3 is TGTGCCAGCAGTAAAGACAGGGATCGCCACTACGAGCAGTACTTC.

The chain is built from TRBV7-9 and TRBJ2-1; 13 bases are a match to TRBD2. The J segment lost 9 bases and the V segment lost 0 bases, leaving 5 bases of the junction unmatched. The CDR3 contains 16 residues. CDR1 SEHNR and CDR2 FQNEAQ come from the germline V gene (reference sequence). DNA of the CDR3: TGTGCCAGCAGCTTAGCGACTAGCGGGAGGTCCGTTGAGCAGTTCTTC. Protein product: CASSLATSGRSVEQFF.

The chain combines TRBV5-1 with TRBJ2-3; no clear D gene. The CDR3 runs 15 residues. Germline lookup yields CDR1 SGHRS and CDR2 YFSETQ. Between the trimmed V and J ends, which lost 0 bases and 0 bases, there was a span of 8 bases. DNA for the CDR3: TGCGCCAGCAGCTTGGTATCTACTAGCACAGATACGCAGTATTTT. Translating gives CASSLVSTSTDTQYF.